The clone carrying this T cell receptor (beta chain) was seen many times. The data were obtained in a study of breast tumors, draining lymph nodes, adjacent tissues. Trimming at V came to 1 base and at J to 0 bases, leaving 2 bases not matched to a gene. Germline V gene sequence: CDR1 WNHNN, CDR2 SYGVQD (reference sequence). The CDR3 totals 16 residues. TCRdb analysed the multiplex PCR reads with MiXCR anew, one entry per CDR3 protein. Here the sample spans some 47,000 distinct CDR3 sequences, around 40% being singletons. The J gene is TRBJ2-1, the V gene TRBV10-1, with TRBD2 matching 8 bases. Specimen: breast tumor tissue. The clonotype was recovered from a female donor with breast cancer. Some clones in this sample may be carry-over from other donors' samples. For the CDR3, the DNA is TGCGCCAGCAGTGAGTATAGCGGGGACTCCTACAATGAGCAGTTCTTC. Its translation is CASSEYSGDSYNEQFF.